This T cell receptor (beta chain) is from a study of T cell responses to AZD1222 COVID-19 vaccine. Here immunoSEQ multiplex PCR was the method, and the copy in TCRdb shows in-frame clones only, minus some. The sample yields about 120,000 clones, 70% to 90% seen once. The sequences come from peripheral blood, collected on day 0 of MenACWY control vaccination. This TCR came from an adult in good health.

CDR3: CASSQNPTGTGGLGEQFF. CDR3 coding DNA: TGTGCCAGCAGCCAAAACCCAACCGGGACAGGGGGTTTAGGTGAGCAGTTCTTC. The chain recombines TRBV4-2 with TRBJ2-1; TRBD1 matches at 11 bases. This CDR3 is 18 amino acids long. Germline CDR1 LGHNA, CDR2 YNFKEQ. With V trimmed by 2 bases and J by 9 bases, 15 bases remained unmatched.